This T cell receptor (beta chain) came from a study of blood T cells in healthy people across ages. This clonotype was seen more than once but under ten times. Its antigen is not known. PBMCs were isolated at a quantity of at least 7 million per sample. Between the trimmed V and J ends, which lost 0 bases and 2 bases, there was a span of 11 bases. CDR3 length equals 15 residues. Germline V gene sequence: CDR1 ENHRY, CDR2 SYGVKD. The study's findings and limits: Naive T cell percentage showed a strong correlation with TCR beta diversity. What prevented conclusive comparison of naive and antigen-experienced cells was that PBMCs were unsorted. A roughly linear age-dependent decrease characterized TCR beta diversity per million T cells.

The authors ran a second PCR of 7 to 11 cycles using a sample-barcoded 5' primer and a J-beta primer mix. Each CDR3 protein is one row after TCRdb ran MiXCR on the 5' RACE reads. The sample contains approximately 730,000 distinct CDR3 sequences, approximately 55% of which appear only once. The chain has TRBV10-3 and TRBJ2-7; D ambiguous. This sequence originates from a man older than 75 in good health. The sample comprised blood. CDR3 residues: CAISESLGKTYEQYF. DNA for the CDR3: TGTGCCATCAGTGAGTCCTTGGGGAAGACCTACGAGCAGTACTTC.